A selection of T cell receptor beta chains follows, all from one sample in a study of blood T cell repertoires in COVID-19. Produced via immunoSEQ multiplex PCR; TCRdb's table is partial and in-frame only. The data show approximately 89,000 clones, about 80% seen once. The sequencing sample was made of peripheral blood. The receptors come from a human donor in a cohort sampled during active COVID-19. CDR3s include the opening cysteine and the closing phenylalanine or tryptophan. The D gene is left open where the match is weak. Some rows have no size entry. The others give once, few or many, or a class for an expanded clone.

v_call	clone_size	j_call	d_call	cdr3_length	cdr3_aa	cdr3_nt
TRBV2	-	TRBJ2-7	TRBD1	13	CASSRQGADEQYF	TGTGCCAGCAGCCGACAGGGGGCGGACGAGCAGTACTTC
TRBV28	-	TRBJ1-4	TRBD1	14	CASSAGQGVEKLFF	TGTGCCAGCAGCGCTGGACAGGGTGTTGAAAAACTGTTTTTT
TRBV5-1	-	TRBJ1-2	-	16	CASSHRQETANYGYTF	TGCGCCAGCAGCCACCGACAGGAAACAGCTAACTATGGCTACACCTTC
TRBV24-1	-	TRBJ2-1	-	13	CATRDSGYNEQFF	TGTGCCACCAGGGATAGCGGATACAATGAGCAGTTCTTC
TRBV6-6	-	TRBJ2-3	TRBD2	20	CASSRDGTSGIGLHTDTQYF	TGTGCCAGCAGTCGCGACGGGACTAGCGGGATTGGGCTGCACACAGATACGCAGTATTTT
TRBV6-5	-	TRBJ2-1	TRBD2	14	CASSTGGPRGEQFF	TGTGCCAGCAGTACGGGAGGGCCACGAGGTGAGCAGTTCTTC
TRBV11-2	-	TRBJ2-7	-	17	CASSPTPGAQRGGEQYF	TGTGCCAGCAGCCCAACCCCCGGGGCCCAGAGAGGGGGCGAGCAGTACTTC
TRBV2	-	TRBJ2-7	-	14	CATQDSVSPYEQYF	TGTGCCACTCAGGACAGCGTAAGCCCCTACGAGCAGTACTTC
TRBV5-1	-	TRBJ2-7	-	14	CASSPGWSADEQYF	TGCGCCAGCAGCCCTGGATGGTCGGCGGACGAGCAGTACTTC
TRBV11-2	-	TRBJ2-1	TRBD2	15	CASSPSSGQHNEQFF	TGTGCCAGCAGTCCTTCTAGCGGGCAGCACAATGAGCAGTTCTTC
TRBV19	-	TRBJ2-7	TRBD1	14	CASSAATGGFEQYF	TGTGCCAGTAGTGCGGCAACAGGGGGCTTCGAGCAGTACTTC
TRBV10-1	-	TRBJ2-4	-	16	CASSESRGGAKNIQYF	TGCGCCAGCAGTGAGTCGAGGGGGGGCGCCAAAAACATTCAGTACTTC
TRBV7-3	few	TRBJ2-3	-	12	CASSLPADTQYF	TGTGCCAGCAGCTTACCCGCAGATACGCAGTATTTT
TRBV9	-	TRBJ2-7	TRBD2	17	CASSVGPLASQPYEQYF	TGTGCCAGCAGCGTAGGCCCACTAGCGTCCCAGCCCTACGAGCAGTACTTC
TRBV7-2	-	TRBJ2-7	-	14	CASSTQRGRGEQYF	TGTGCCAGCAGCACCCAGAGGGGCAGGGGCGAGCAGTACTTC
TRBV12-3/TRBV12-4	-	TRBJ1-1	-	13	CASSFAGNTEAFF	TGTGCCAGCAGTTTTGCAGGGAACACTGAAGCTTTCTTT
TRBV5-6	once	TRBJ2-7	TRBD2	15	CASAAWGGGPNEQYF	TGTGCCAGCGCCGCGTGGGGGGGAGGGCCTAACGAGCAGTACTTC
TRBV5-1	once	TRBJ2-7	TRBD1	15	CASTPGGTGTYEQYF	TGCGCCAGCACCCCTGGGGGGACAGGAACCTACGAGCAGTACTTC
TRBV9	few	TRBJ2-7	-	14	CASSVGTLNGEQYF	TGTGCCAGCAGCGTGGGGACTCTAAATGGAGAGCAGTACTTC
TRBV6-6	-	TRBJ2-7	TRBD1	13	CASSYGTDYEQYF	TGTGCCAGCAGTTACGGGACAGACTACGAGCAGTACTTC
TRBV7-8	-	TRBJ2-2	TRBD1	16	CASSGRGQGNTGELFF	TGTGCCAGCAGCGGCCGGGGACAGGGAAACACCGGGGAGCTGTTTTTT
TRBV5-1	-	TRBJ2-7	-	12	CASSLQPYEQYF	TGCGCCAGCAGCCTACAGCCCTACGAGCAGTACTTC